This T cell receptor (beta chain) was obtained from a study of blood T cell repertoires in COVID-19. At the level of the study: The samples span acute and convalescent COVID-19 from the United States, Italy and Spain.

Trimming removed 3 bases at V and 4 bases at J, with 15 bases between. The CDR3 is made up of 15 amino acids. Germline CDR1 and CDR2: SGHAT and FQNNGV. The authors' processing: Quantification of nucleated cells was approximated via reference gene primer amplification. The assay was immunoSEQ multiplex PCR, and TCRdb's table has in-frame clones only and misses some. V, J and clone size are taken as reported in that table, and D and trimming were inferred from the DNA itself. Here the sample spans approximately 150,000 clones, about 89% being singletons. Recruitment covered about two dozen US areas and drew participants whose ages spanned roughly 18 to 90 years.

Sequenced material: PBMCs or T cells enriched from blood (not recorded which). The gene calls are TRBV11-2 and TRBJ2-5; D perhaps matches TRBD1 (6 bases). This receptor was obtained from a man in his 60s who had recovered from COVID-19. The CDR3 reads CASSFQGYRGETQYF. DNA of the CDR3: TGTGCCAGCAGCTTTCAGGGGTACCGGGGAGAGACCCAGTACTTC.